This entry lists 31 T cell receptor beta chains sequenced from one sample in a study of T cell responses to AZD1222 COVID-19 vaccine. Method: immunoSEQ multiplex PCR; TCRdb's copy keeps in-frame clones and lacks some. This sample has some 180,000 clones, with about 93% found just once. The source material was peripheral blood, sampled 28 days after the second dose of the MenACWY control vaccine. Receptor source: an adult who received the MenACWY meningococcal vaccine as a control.

The chain combines TRBV6-2 or TRBV6-3 with TRBJ1-5; D unclear. This CDR3 has 15 amino acids. Germline V gene data show CDR1 as MNHEY and CDR2 as SVGEGT. V was clipped by 2 bases and J by 2 bases, with 10 bases between them. CDR3 loop: CASSYEGVGNQPQHF. The CDR3 bases are TGTGCCAGCAGTTACGAGGGAGTTGGCAATCAGCCCCAGCATTTT.

V and J are TRBV5-1 and TRBJ1-2; 8 bases map to TRBD1. This CDR3 region has 13 residues. V was pared by 7 bases and J by 4 bases, with 6 bases of the junction left unmatched. CDR1 SGHRS and CDR2 YFSETQ come from the germline V gene. Here the CDR3 reads CASDDGQGYGYTF. CDR3 nucleotides: TGCGCCAGCGACGACGGACAGGGCTATGGCTACACCTTC.

The chain uses TRBV6-6 and TRBJ1-5; D unclear. The germline V and J ends were trimmed by 0 bases and 2 bases, with 11 bases remaining between them. CDR3 length: 16 residues. Germline V gene lookup returns CDR1 MNHNY and CDR2 SVGAGI (reference sequence). The CDR3 DNA sequence: TGTGCCAGCAGTTACTCGATGGGTGTGGGCAATCAGCCCCAGCATTTT. It encodes CASSYSMGVGNQPQHF.

This chain connects TRBV27 to TRBJ1-1; TRBD1 matches 7 bases. J lost 1 base, V lost 6 bases, and 8 bases had no gene match. The CDR3 sequence is 15 residues long. The germline V gene encodes CDR1 MNHEY and CDR2 SMNVEV (reference sequence). CDR3 protein: CASRRQGGRNTEAFF. The CDR3 coding sequence is TGTGCCAGCAGGCGACAGGGCGGGAGGAACACTGAAGCTTTCTTT.

The chain carries TRBV5-4 and TRBJ1-1; 11 bases are shared with TRBD1. Trimming took 4 bases from V and 0 from J; bases not matched to a gene: 5. Germline CDR1 is SGHNT and CDR2 is YYREEE (reference sequence). This CDR3 spans 16 amino acids. CDR3 sequence (DNA): TGTGCCAGCAGCACCCGGGACAGGGGGTTGAACACTGAAGCTTTCTTT. It yields the protein CASSTRDRGLNTEAFF.

The rearrangement joins TRBV6-2 or TRBV6-3 to TRBJ2-7; D remains ambiguous. Germline lookup yields CDR1 MNHEY and CDR2 SVGEGT. With 0 bases removed from V and 7 bases from J, the gap between germline ends came to 4 bases. The CDR3 totals 11 residues. CDR3 loop: CASSYSREQYF. The CDR3 DNA follows: TGTGCCAGCAGTTACTCCAGAGAGCAGTACTTC.

The chain's CDR3 is CASTPRGGTEAFF. DNA of the CDR3: TGTGCCAGCACCCCCCGGGGGGGGACTGAAGCTTTCTTT. The chain recombines TRBV6-5 with TRBJ1-1; TRBD1 might be the D (5 bases). The germline CDR1 and CDR2 sequences are MNHEY and SVGAGI. V dropped 7 bases and J dropped 5 bases, with 14 bases sitting between them. The CDR3 extends over 13 amino acids.

The chain combines TRBV23-1 with TRBJ2-5; D remains unclear. TRBV23-1 is classed as an ORF, of uncertain function. Trimming removed 7 bases from V and 5 bases from J, with 17 bases in between. This CDR3 comprises 14 residues. The CDR3 DNA is TGCGCCAGCAACACCTTTACCTGTTGGGAGACCCAGTACTTC. Encoded protein: CASNTFTCWETQYF.

The chain couples TRBV5-4 to TRBJ1-5; possible D gene TRBD1, 6 bases. The CDR3 length is 13 residues. CDR1 is SGHNT, CDR2 YYREEE, per germline (reference sequence). Trimming cost V 4 bases and J 2 bases, with 7 bases left between them. In DNA, the CDR3 is TGTGCCAGCAGCAAGGGGGGCAATCAGCCCCAGCATTTT. Translated, it gives CASSKGGNQPQHF.

This chain links TRBV5-1 with TRBJ1-2, with 10 bases fitting TRBD1. With 5 bases clipped from V and 6 bases from J, the junction kept 4 bases outside the gene matches. The CDR3 runs to 13 residues. In germline, CDR1 is SGHRS, CDR2 YFSETQ. This chain's CDR3 is CASREGTGDGYTF. CDR3 DNA sequence: TGCGCCAGCAGGGAAGGGACAGGGGATGGCTACACCTTC.

The chain uses TRBV12-3 or TRBV12-4 and TRBJ1-2; a weak D match, TRBD1 (5 bases). The CDR3 is 13 residues long. Between the trimmed V and J ends, which lost 6 bases and 4 bases, there was a span of 12 bases. CDR3 loop: CASRADSPYGYTF. The DNA of the CDR3 is TGTGCCAGCAGGGCCGACAGTCCCTATGGCTACACCTTC.

The genes are TRBV5-1 and TRBJ2-3, with D unclear. This CDR3 has 13 amino acids. The V gene's germline CDR1 is SGHRS and CDR2 YFSETQ. The germline V and J ends were trimmed by 0 bases and 4 bases, with 6 bases remaining between them. The CDR3: CASSLADSDTQYF. The CDR3 nucleotides read TGCGCCAGCAGCTTGGCAGATTCAGATACGCAGTATTTT.

Remarks on this clone: This specimen includes other DNA sequences encoding the same CDR3. The genes are TRBV5-1 and TRBJ1-1; no clear D gene. Trimming cost V 2 bases and J 4 bases, with 12 bases left between them. Germline-derived CDR1 and CDR2 are SGHRS and YFSETQ. The CDR3 runs to 14 residues. As DNA, the CDR3 is TGCGCCAGCAGCTTCAGTTCGGGTGGCACTGAAGCTTTCTTT. This sequence encodes CASSFSSGGTEAFF. The full variable domain, its missing parts supplied by reference TRBV5-1 and TRBJ1-1, is KAGVTQTPRYLIKTRGQQVTLSCSPISGHRSVSWYQQTPGQGLQFLFEYFSETQRNKGNFPGRFSGRQFSNSRSEMNVSTLELGDSALYLCASSFSSGGTEAFFGQGTRLTVV.

This chain uses TRBV2 with TRBJ1-1; no reliable D call. CDR1 is SNHLY and CDR2 is FYNNEI in the germline V gene. The CDR3 sequence is 13 residues long. V was cut by 5 bases and J by 3 bases, with 10 bases left in between. Written as DNA, the CDR3 is TGTGCCAGCAGTCCGGGGTCAGACACTGAAGCTTTCTTT. Translating gives CASSPGSDTEAFF.

Only a few counts were recorded for this clone. The rearrangement uses TRBV7-2 and TRBJ1-6; TRBD1 agrees at 10 bases. There are 15 residues in the CDR3. V dropped 3 bases and J dropped 8; count of bases not matched to a gene: 4. Germline CDR1 reads SGHTA; CDR2 reads FQGNSA. The CDR3 region has the DNA TGTGCCAGCAGCTTGGTGGGACAGGGGTATTCACCCCTCCACTTT. Translation: CASSLVGQGYSPLHF.

The chain carries TRBV7-2 and TRBJ2-5; 11 bases map to TRBD2. This CDR3 comprises 16 residues. The trim removed 5 bases at V and 4 bases at J, leaving 9 bases unmatched. Germline CDR1 SGHTA, CDR2 FQGNSA. The CDR3, as DNA: TGTGCCAGCAGCCAATTAGCGGGGGGGCTCGGAGAGACCCAGTACTTC. Its protein is CASSQLAGGLGETQYF.

The J gene is TRBJ1-1, the V gene TRBV7-9; 7 bases align to TRBD1. Losses at the gene ends were 2 bases for V and 0 bases for J; bases not matched to a gene: 6. This CDR3 is 16 amino acids long. Per germline, CDR1 SEHNR and CDR2 FQNEAQ (reference sequence). The CDR3 sequence: CASSLSQGNMNTEAFF. As DNA, the CDR3 is TGTGCCAGCAGCTTATCACAGGGGAATATGAACACTGAAGCTTTCTTT.

To note about this clone: At one end the junction does not follow the germline gene, possibly because of a read error. The CDR3 region has the DNA TGTGCCAGCAGCCGGGACTCTAACTATGGTTACACCTTC. Its protein is CASSRDSNYGYTF. The rearrangement links TRBV6-5 to TRBJ1-2; D might be TRBD1 (5 bases). The CDR3 runs 13 residues. Per the germline V gene, CDR1 is MNHEY and CDR2 is SVGAGI.

The genes are TRBV6-1 and TRBJ1-1, with D tentatively TRBD1 (5 bases). The germline CDR1 and CDR2 sequences are MNHNS and SASEGT. The CDR3 is made up of 14 amino acids. V was shortened by 3 bases and J by 5 bases, with 13 bases between the two germline ends. This chain's CDR3 is CASSDWGGRTEAFF. DNA for the CDR3: TGTGCCAGCAGTGATTGGGGGGGGAGGACTGAAGCTTTCTTT.

V usage is TRBV6-6 and J usage is TRBJ1-1; D may be TRBD1 (6 bases). V was clipped by 5 bases and J by 1 base, with 11 bases between them. CDR1 is MNHNY and CDR2 is SVGAGI in the germline V gene (reference sequence). This CDR3 has 14 amino acids. For the CDR3, the DNA is TGTGCCAGCAGTAAGGACAGTGAGAACACTGAAGCTTTCTTT. Its protein product is CASSKDSENTEAFF.

The chain carries TRBV12-3 or TRBV12-4 and TRBJ1-2, with 9 bases that match TRBD1. V lost 3 bases and J lost 7; bases outside the gene matches: 3. The CDR3 is made up of 13 amino acids. The CDR3 loop is CASSFRTGVGYTF. The CDR3 nucleotides read TGTGCCAGCAGTTTCCGGACAGGGGTTGGCTACACCTTC.

This sequence joins TRBV11-3 and TRBJ1-3; no clear D. In germline, CDR1 is SGHNT, CDR2 YENEEA. V shed 5 bases and J shed 0 bases, with 11 bases lying between them. The CDR3 is made up of 15 amino acids. Written as DNA, the CDR3 is TGTGCCAGCAGCCCCGGGCTGCTCTCTGGAAACACCATATATTTT. It yields the protein CASSPGLLSGNTIYF.

This chain links TRBV18 with TRBJ2-7; D might be TRBD2 (6 bases). The CDR3 is 14 residues long. Trimming shortened V by 3 bases and J by 0 bases, and 9 bases separated the two germline ends. CDR1 and CDR2 from the germline V gene are KGHSH and LQKENI. CDR3 sequence reads: CASSPRRDSYEQYF. The CDR3 bases are TGTGCCAGCTCACCTCGGCGGGACTCCTACGAGCAGTACTTC.

This clone was counted once. The rearrangement links TRBV4-1 to TRBJ1-2, with D maybe TRBD1 (5 bases). Germline CDR1 and CDR2: MGHRA and YSYEKL. The length of the CDR3 is 15 residues. Trimming pared 4 bases from V and 3 bases from J, leaving 15 bases between. In nucleotides, the CDR3 is TGCGCCAGCAGCCCCACCGGGGCTGGGGACTATGGCTACACCTTC. Translated: CASSPTGAGDYGYTF.

This clone was recorded once. The rearrangement uses TRBV28 and TRBJ2-5; D gene ambiguous. The CDR3 extends over 11 amino acids. V lost 4 bases to trimming and J lost 9 bases, with 9 bases between them. Germline V lookup: CDR1 MDHEN, CDR2 SYDVKM. The DNA of the CDR3 is TGTGCCAGCAGTTCATCGCAGCCCCAGTACTTC. Residues: CASSSSQPQYF. Variable domain in full (rest from reference TRBV28 and TRBJ2-5): DVKVTQSSRYLVKRTGEKVFLECVQDMDHENMFWYRQDPGLGLRLIYFSYDVKMKEKGDIPEGYSVSREKKERFSLILESASTNQTSMYLCASSSSQPQYFGPGTRLLVL.

V usage is TRBV4-1 and J usage is TRBJ2-7; 12 bases agree with TRBD2. CDR3 length: 15 residues. Germline V CDR1 and CDR2: MGHRA, YSYEKL. V was clipped by 7 bases and J by 4 bases; unmatched bases: 8. The CDR3 protein is CASTKSSGGVYEQYF. In DNA form, the CDR3 reads TGCGCCAGCACCAAATCTAGCGGGGGGGTGTACGAGCAGTACTTC.

This clone was seen just once. The chain recombines TRBV27 with TRBJ2-7; possible D gene TRBD2, 5 bases. The CDR3 loop spans 14 amino acids. Looked up from germline, CDR1 is MNHEY and CDR2 is SMNVEV (reference sequence). The V end lost 4 bases, the J end lost 3 bases, and 13 bases lay between the germline ends. The CDR3 bases are TGTGCCAGCAGTTACGGGGAAACTAGCTACGAGCAGTACTTC. As protein: CASSYGETSYEQYF.

The V and J genes are TRBV2 and TRBJ1-5; D is possibly TRBD1 (6 bases). V was shortened by 3 bases and J by 0 bases, with 18 bases between the two germline ends. CDR3 size: 18 residues. From germline, CDR1 is SNHLY and CDR2 FYNNEI. The CDR3 is CASSDRGARAYSNQPQHF. The CDR3 region has the DNA TGTGCCAGCAGTGATCGGGGGGCTAGGGCTTATAGCAATCAGCCCCAGCATTTT. Combining the CDR3 with reference TRBV2 and TRBJ1-5 gives the whole variable domain EPEVTQTPSHQVTQMGQEVILRCVPISNHLYFYWYRQILGQKVEFLVSFYNNEISEKSEIFDDQFSVERPDGSNFTLKIRSTKLEDSAMYFCASSDRGARAYSNQPQHFGDGTRLSIL.

J is TRBJ1-3 and V is TRBV5-1; D uncertain. This CDR3 is built from 15 residues. Trimming stripped 0 bases from V and 1 base from J, with 8 bases between. Germline V gene sequence: CDR1 SGHRS, CDR2 YFSETQ. The CDR3 coding sequence is TGCGCCAGCAGCTTGGACGGCAGTTCTGGAAACACCATATATTTT. Its translation is CASSLDGSSGNTIYF.

This chain joins TRBV30 and TRBJ1-1; 10 nucleotides align to TRBD1. The CDR3 is 11 residues long. V shed 2 bases, J shed 10 bases, and the junction held 1 base outside the gene matches. CDR1 GTSNPN and CDR2 SVGIG come from the germline V gene (reference sequence). The CDR3, as DNA: TGTGCCTGGAGTTGGGACAGGGGAGCTTTCTTT. Its translation is CAWSWDRGAFF.

The chain employs TRBV7-6 and TRBJ1-1; D call uncertain. The CDR3 has 15 residues. The germline V gene encodes CDR1 SGHVS and CDR2 FNYEAQ. V lost 5 bases and J 4 bases, leaving 17 bases between the germline ends. The CDR3 loop is CASSTSGVVATEAFF. CDR3 nucleotides: TGTGCCAGCAGCACCAGTGGAGTGGTGGCCACTGAAGCTTTCTTT.